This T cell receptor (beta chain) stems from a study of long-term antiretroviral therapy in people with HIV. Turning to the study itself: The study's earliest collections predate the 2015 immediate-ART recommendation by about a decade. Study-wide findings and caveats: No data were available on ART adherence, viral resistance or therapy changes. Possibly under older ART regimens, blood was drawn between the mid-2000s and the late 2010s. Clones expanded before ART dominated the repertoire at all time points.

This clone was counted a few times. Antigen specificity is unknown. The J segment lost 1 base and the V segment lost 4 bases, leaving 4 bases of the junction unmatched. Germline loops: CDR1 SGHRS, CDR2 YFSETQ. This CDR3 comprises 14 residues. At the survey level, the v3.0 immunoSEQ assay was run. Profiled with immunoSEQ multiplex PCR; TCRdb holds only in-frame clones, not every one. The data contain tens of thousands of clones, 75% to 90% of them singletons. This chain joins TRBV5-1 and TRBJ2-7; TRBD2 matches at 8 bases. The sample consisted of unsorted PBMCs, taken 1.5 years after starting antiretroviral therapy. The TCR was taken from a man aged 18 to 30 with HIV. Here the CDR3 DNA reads TGCGCCAGCAGCGGGTCGGGAGGGTCCTACGAGCAGTACTTC. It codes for CASSGSGGSYEQYF.